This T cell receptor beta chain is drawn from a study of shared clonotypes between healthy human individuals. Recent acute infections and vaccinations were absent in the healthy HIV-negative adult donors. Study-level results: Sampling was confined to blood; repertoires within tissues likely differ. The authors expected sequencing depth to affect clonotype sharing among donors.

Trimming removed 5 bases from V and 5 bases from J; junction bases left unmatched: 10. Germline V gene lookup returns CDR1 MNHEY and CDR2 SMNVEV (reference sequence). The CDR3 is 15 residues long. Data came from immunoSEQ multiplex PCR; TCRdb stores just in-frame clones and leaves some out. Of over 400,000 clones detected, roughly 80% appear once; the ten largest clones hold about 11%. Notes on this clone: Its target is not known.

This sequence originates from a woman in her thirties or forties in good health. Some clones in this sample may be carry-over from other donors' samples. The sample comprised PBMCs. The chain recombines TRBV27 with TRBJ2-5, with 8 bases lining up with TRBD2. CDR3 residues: CASSPRAGDRETQYF. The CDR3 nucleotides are TGTGCCAGCAGTCCCCGAGCGGGAGACCGCGAGACCCAGTACTTC.